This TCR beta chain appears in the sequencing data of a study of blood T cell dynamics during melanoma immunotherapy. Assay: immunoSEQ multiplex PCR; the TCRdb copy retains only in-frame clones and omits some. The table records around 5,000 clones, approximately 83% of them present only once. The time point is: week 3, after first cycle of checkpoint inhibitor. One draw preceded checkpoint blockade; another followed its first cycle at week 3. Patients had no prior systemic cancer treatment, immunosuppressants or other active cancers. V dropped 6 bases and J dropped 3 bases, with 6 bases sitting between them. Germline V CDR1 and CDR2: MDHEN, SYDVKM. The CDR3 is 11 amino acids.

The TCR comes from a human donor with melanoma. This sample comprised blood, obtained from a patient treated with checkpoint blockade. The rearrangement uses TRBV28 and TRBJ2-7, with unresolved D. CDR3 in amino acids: CASRSSYEQYF. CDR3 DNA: TGTGCCAGCAGGAGTAGCTACGAGCAGTACTTC.